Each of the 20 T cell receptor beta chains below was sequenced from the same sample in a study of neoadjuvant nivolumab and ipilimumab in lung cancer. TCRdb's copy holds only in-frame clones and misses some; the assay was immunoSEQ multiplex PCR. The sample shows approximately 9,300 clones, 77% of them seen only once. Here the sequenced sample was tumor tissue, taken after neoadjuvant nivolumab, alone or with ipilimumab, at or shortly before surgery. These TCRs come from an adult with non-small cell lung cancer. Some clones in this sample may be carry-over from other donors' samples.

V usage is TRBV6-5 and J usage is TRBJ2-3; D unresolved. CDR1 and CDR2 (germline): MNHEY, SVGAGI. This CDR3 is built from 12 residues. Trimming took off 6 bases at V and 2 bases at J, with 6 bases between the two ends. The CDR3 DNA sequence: TGTGCCAGCAGACACTCCACAGATACGCAGTATTTT. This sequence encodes CASRHSTDTQYF.

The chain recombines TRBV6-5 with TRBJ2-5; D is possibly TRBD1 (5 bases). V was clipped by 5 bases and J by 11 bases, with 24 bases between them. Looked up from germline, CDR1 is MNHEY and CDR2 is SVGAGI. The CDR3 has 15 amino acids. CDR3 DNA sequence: TGTGCCAGCAGTCCCGGACAATTTTCTAACATCGGGCAGTACTTC. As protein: CASSPGQFSNIGQYF.

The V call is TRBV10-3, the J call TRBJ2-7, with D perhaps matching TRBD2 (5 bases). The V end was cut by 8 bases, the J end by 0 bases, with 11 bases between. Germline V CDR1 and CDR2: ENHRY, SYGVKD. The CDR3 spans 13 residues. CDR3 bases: TGTGCCATCCAGGAGGCGGCCTCCTACGAGCAGTACTTC. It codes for CAIQEAASYEQYF.

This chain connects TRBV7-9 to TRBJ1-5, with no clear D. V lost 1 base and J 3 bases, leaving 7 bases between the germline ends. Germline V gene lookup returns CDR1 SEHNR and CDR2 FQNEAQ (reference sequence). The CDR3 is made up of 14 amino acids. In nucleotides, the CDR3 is TGTGCCAGCAGCTTAGAGACCGACAATCAGCCCCAGCATTTT. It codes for CASSLETDNQPQHF.

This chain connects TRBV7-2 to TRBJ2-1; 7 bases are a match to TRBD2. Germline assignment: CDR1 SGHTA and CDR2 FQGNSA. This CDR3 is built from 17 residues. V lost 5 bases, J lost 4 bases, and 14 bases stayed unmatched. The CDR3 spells CASSLGGVGRDYNEQFF. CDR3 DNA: TGTGCCAGCAGCCTCGGGGGTGTAGGGAGGGATTACAATGAGCAGTTCTTC.

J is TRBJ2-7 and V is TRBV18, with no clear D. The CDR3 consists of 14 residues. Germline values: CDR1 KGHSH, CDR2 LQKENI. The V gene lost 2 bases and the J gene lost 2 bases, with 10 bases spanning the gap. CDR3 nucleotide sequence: TGTGCCAGCTCACCAAGGGCCTTCGCCTACGAGCAGTACTTC. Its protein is CASSPRAFAYEQYF.

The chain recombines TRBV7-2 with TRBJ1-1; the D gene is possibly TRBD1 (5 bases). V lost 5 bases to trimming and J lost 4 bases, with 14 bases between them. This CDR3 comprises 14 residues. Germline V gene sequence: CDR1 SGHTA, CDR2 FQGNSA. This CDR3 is CASSRDYYGTEAFF. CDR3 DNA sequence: TGTGCCAGCAGCCGGGACTATTACGGCACTGAAGCTTTCTTT. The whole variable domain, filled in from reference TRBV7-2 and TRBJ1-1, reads GAGVSQSPSNKVTEKGKDVELRCDPISGHTALYWYRQSLGQGLEFLIYFQGNSAPDKSGLPSDRFSAERTGGSVSTLTIQRTQQEDSAVYLCASSRDYYGTEAFFGQGTRLTVV.

CDR3 in amino acids: CASSPRRRNYEQYF. In nucleotides, the CDR3 is TGTGCCAGCAGTCCGCGGAGGAGAAACTACGAGCAGTACTTC. The V and J genes are TRBV27 and TRBJ2-7; tentatively, D is TRBD2 (5 bases). Trimming removed 5 bases at V and 3 bases at J, with 14 bases between. The CDR3 totals 14 residues. The germline gives CDR1 MNHEY, CDR2 SMNVEV (reference sequence).

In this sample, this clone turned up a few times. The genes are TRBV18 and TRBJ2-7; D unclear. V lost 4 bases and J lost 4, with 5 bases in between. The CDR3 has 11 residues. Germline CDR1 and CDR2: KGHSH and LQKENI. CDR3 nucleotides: TGTGCCAGCTCACTCCAGTACGAGCAGTACTTC. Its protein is CASSLQYEQYF.

The CDR3: CAWRVGPRWYGYTF. Written as DNA, the CDR3 is TGTGCCTGGAGAGTAGGGCCACGCTGGTATGGCTACACCTTC. The chain combines TRBV30 with TRBJ1-2; D uncertain. V was pared by 3 bases and J by 5 bases, with 16 bases between. The CDR3 totals 14 residues. CDR1 is GTSNPN and CDR2 is SVGIG in the germline V gene (reference sequence).

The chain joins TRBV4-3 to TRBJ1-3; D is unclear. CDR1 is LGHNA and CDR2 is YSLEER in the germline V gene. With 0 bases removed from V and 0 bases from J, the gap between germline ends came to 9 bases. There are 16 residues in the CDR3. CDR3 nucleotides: TGCGCCAGCAGCCAAGATCTCCGGGTCTCTGGAAACACCATATATTTT. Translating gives CASSQDLRVSGNTIYF.

The DNA for the CDR3 is TGTGCCAGCAGTTACAGGGGAGGCACCGGGGAGCTGTTTTTT. This codes for CASSYRGGTGELFF. J is TRBJ2-2 and V is TRBV6-5; perhaps TRBD2 as D (6 bases). Per the germline V gene, CDR1 is MNHEY and CDR2 is SVGAGI. CDR3 length: 14 residues. The germline V and J ends were trimmed by 2 bases and 4 bases, with 8 bases remaining between them.

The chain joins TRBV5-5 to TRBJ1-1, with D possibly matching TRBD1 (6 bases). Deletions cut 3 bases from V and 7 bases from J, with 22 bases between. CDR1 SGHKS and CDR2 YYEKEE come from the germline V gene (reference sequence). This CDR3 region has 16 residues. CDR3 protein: CASSSLTGVRTVEAFF. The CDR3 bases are TGTGCCAGCAGCTCCCTAACCGGGGTAAGGACAGTTGAAGCTTTCTTT.

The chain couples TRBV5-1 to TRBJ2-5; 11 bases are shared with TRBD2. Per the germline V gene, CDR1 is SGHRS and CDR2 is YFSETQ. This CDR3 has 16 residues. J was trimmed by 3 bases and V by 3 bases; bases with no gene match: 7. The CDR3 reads CASSSNSGGAEETQYF. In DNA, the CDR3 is TGCGCCAGCAGCTCCAATAGCGGGGGGGCCGAAGAGACCCAGTACTTC.

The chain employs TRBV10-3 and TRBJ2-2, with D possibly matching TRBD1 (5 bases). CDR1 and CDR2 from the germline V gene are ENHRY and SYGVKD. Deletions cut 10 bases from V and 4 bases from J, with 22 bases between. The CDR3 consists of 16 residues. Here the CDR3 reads CATSPNPERGTGELFF. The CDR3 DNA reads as TGTGCCACCAGCCCAAACCCCGAAAGGGGCACCGGGGAGCTGTTTTTT.

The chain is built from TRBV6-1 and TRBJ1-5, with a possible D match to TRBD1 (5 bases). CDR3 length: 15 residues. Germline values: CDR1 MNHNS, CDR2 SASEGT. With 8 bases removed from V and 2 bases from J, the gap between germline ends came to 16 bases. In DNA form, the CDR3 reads TGTGCCAGCCGCCGGGAAGGGGTGGGCAATCAGCCCCAGCATTTT. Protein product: CASRREGVGNQPQHF.

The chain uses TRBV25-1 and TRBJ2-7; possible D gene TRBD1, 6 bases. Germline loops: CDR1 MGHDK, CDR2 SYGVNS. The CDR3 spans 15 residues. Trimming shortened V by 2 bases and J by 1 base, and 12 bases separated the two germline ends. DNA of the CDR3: TGTGCCAGCAGTGAAGGTCGGACAGATTCCTACGAGCAGTACTTC. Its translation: CASSEGRTDSYEQYF.

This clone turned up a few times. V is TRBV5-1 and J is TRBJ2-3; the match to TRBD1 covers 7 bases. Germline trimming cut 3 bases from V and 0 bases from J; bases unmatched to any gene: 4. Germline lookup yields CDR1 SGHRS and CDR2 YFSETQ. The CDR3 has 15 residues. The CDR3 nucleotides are TGCGCCAGCAGCTGGACAGGACCTAGCACAGATACGCAGTATTTT. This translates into CASSWTGPSTDTQYF.

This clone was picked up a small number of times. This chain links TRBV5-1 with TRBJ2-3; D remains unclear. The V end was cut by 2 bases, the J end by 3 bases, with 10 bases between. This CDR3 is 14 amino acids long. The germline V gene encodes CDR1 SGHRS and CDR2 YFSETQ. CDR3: CASSFQSATDTQYF. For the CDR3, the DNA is TGCGCCAGCAGCTTTCAAAGCGCGACAGATACGCAGTATTTT.

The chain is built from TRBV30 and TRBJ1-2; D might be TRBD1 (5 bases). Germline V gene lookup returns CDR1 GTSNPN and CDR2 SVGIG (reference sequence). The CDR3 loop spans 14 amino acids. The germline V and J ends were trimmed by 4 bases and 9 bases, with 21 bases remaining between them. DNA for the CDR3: TGTGCCTGGATGGAGAGGGGAGGATGGCAAAGCTACACCTTC. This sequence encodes CAWMERGGWQSYTF.